These 24 T cell receptor beta chains originate from one sample sequenced in a study of shared clonotypes between healthy human individuals. The repertoire was sequenced with immunoSEQ multiplex PCR; TCRdb's copy has only in-frame clones and lacks some. The sample lists hundreds of thousands of clones; over 90% were seen once. Terminally differentiated effector memory CD45RA+ cells were excluded by CCR7 positive selection of CD45RO-negative cells. Sequencing was performed on naive CD8+ T cells sorted from blood. These receptor sequences come from a man aged 25-45 years in good health.

The chain carries TRBV27 and TRBJ2-1; 8 positions agree with TRBD1. CDR3 length equals 18 residues. Germline CDR1 and CDR2: MNHEY and SMNVEV (reference sequence). After removal of 7 bases from V and 3 bases from J, the junction contained 17 bases not matched to a gene. The CDR3 spells CASTLLGLQGAGYNEQFF. The CDR3 bases are TGTGCCAGCACTCTTTTGGGCCTCCAGGGGGCAGGCTACAATGAGCAGTTCTTC.

In this sample, this clone turned up once. CDR3 protein: CASRLGGGREAYNEQFF. The CDR3 DNA sequence: TGTGCAAGTCGCTTAGGGGGAGGGAGGGAGGCCTACAATGAGCAGTTCTTC. This chain connects TRBV12-2 to TRBJ2-1; the table's D gene call, TRBD2, was not cross checked with the DNA. TRBV12-2 is described as a pseudogene. The CDR3 is 17 amino acids.

The rearrangement links TRBV27 to TRBJ1-4; TRBD1 matches at 8 bases. Looked up from germline, CDR1 is MNHEY and CDR2 is SMNVEV (reference sequence). After removal of 3 bases from V and 7 bases from J, the junction contained 7 bases not matched to a gene. This CDR3 comprises 15 residues. As DNA, the CDR3 is TGTGCCAGCAGTTTCCTGGACAGGGCCGGTGAAAAACTGTTTTTT. This gives the protein CASSFLDRAGEKLFF. Variable domain in full (rest from reference TRBV27 and TRBJ1-4): EAQVTQNPRYLITVTGKKLTVTCSQNMNHEYMSWYRQDPGLGLRQIYYSMNVEVTDKGDVPEGYKVSRKEKRNFPLILESPSPNQTSLYFCASSFLDRAGEKLFFGSGTQLSVL.

The chain combines TRBV27 with TRBJ2-7; D is perhaps TRBD2 (5 bases). The CDR3 sequence is 15 residues long. Germline-derived CDR1 and CDR2 are MNHEY and SMNVEV (reference sequence). Between the trimmed V and J ends, which lost 4 bases and 2 bases, there was a span of 15 bases. The CDR3 region has the DNA TGTGCCAGCAGTTCTTCAACTAGTCCTACCTACGAGCAGTACTTC. Its protein is CASSSSTSPTYEQYF.

This clone occurred a few times. Other DNA variants within this sample encode the same CDR3. The rearrangement joins TRBV6-5 to TRBJ2-7; 11 bases fit TRBD1. Trimming took 0 bases from V and 5 from J; bases not matched to a gene: 0. The length of the CDR3 is 14 residues. Per germline, CDR1 MNHEY and CDR2 SVGAGI. The CDR3 DNA reads TGTGCCAGCAGTTACTCGGGACAGGGGGACGAGCAGTACTTC. It encodes CASSYSGQGDEQYF.

The V gene is TRBV15, the J gene TRBJ2-7; D not resolved. The germline V gene has CDR1 LNHNV and CDR2 YYDKDF (reference sequence). The CDR3 is 14 residues long. Trimming took off 3 bases at V and 2 bases at J, with 11 bases between the two ends. The CDR3 region is CATSSEVDTYEQYF. The CDR3, as DNA: TGTGCCACCAGCAGTGAGGTAGATACCTACGAGCAGTACTTC.

V usage is TRBV27 and J usage is TRBJ1-5; possibly TRBD1 for D (5 bases). Germline CDR1 MNHEY, CDR2 SMNVEV (reference sequence). With 5 bases removed from V and 3 bases from J, the gap between germline ends came to 17 bases. The CDR3 is 16 residues long. The CDR3 loop is CASSLTSGRLNQPQHF. CDR3 nucleotide sequence: TGTGCCAGCAGTCTAACCTCGGGACGGCTCAATCAGCCCCAGCATTTT.

The chain links TRBV5-5 to TRBJ2-1, with 13 bases fitting TRBD2. Unmatched junction bases numbered 7, after V lost 2 bases and J lost 8 bases. This CDR3 comprises 16 residues. Germline CDR1 reads SGHKS; CDR2 reads YYEKEE (reference sequence). Here the CDR3 reads CASSFRLAGGIDEQFF. The CDR3 DNA is TGTGCCAGCAGCTTTAGACTAGCGGGAGGCATAGATGAGCAGTTCTTC.

This clone was picked up one time. This chain links TRBV7-9 with TRBJ2-7, with D tentatively TRBD1 (5 bases). Trimming shortened V by 7 bases and J by 5 bases, and 18 bases separated the two germline ends. The germline gives CDR1 SEHNR, CDR2 FQNEAQ (reference sequence). The CDR3 consists of 14 residues. CDR3 residues: CASIPTQGNHEQYF. CDR3 DNA: TGTGCCAGCATCCCTACTCAGGGAAACCACGAGCAGTACTTC.

The chain has TRBV7-2 and TRBJ2-1; 8 positions match TRBD1. The CDR3 consists of 18 residues. Trimming took 5 bases from V and 7 from J; bases not matched to a gene: 19. Looked up from germline, CDR1 is SGHTA and CDR2 is FQGNSA. The CDR3 protein is CASSPGPGTGTSPNEQFF. For the CDR3, the DNA is TGTGCCAGCAGCCCGGGTCCCGGGACAGGAACCAGCCCTAATGAGCAGTTCTTC. Based on the CDR3 plus reference TRBV7-2 and TRBJ2-1, the full variable domain is GAGVSQSPSNKVTEKGKDVELRCDPISGHTALYWYRQSLGQGLEFLIYFQGNSAPDKSGLPSDRFSAERTGGSVSTLTIQRTQQEDSAVYLCASSPGPGTGTSPNEQFFGPGTRLTVL.

V is TRBV30 and J is TRBJ1-2; D gene uncertain. Trimming removed 8 bases at V and 1 base at J, with 8 bases between. From germline, CDR1 is GTSNPN and CDR2 SVGIG (reference sequence). CDR3 length equals 11 residues. CDR3 nucleotide sequence: TGTGCCCTTTCGGATAACTATGGCTACACCTTC. Its protein is CALSDNYGYTF.

J is TRBJ1-1 and V is TRBV5-1; weak D call: TRBD1 (6 bases). The CDR3 totals 16 residues. Trimming took 4 bases from V and 1 from J, leaving 17 bases between them. The V gene's germline CDR1 is SGHRS and CDR2 YFSETQ. DNA of the CDR3: TGCGCCAGCAGCCCCGGAGTCCGGGACACGAACACTGAAGCTTTCTTT. Its translation: CASSPGVRDTNTEAFF.

V usage is TRBV9 and J usage is TRBJ2-1, with a possible D match to TRBD2 (6 bases). The CDR3 covers 15 residues. The V end lost 2 bases, the J end lost 7 bases, and 16 bases lay between the germline ends. Germline lookup yields CDR1 SGDLS and CDR2 YYNGEE. Written as DNA, the CDR3 is TGTGCCAGCAGCGTGGGGGGAGTCAGCATAAATGAGCAGTTCTTC. Translated, it gives CASSVGGVSINEQFF.

This chain links TRBV28 with TRBJ2-7, with D tentatively TRBD1 (5 bases). Germline V CDR1 and CDR2: MDHEN, SYDVKM. The CDR3 is 13 amino acids. V was shortened by 10 bases and J by 0 bases, with 13 bases between the two germline ends. The CDR3 DNA reads as TGTGCCATCACGGACGGACACTCCTACGAGCAGTACTTC. It is translated as CAITDGHSYEQYF.

This chain joins TRBV7-2 and TRBJ2-1; D gene ambiguous. CDR3 length: 16 amino acids. The germline gives CDR1 SGHTA, CDR2 FQGNSA. V gave up 5 bases and J gave up 8 bases, with 22 bases separating them. The CDR3 bases are TGTGCCAGCAGCGTAGGTTCGTTGCCTGGTGGAGATGAGCAGTTCTTC. Its translation: CASSVGSLPGGDEQFF.

V is TRBV4-3 and J is TRBJ2-2; weak D call: TRBD2 (5 bases). This CDR3 comprises 19 residues. V lost 1 base and J lost 0, with 18 bases in between. Germline values: CDR1 LGHNA, CDR2 YSLEER. The CDR3, as DNA: TGCGCCAGCAGCCAAGTGGTCTTATTAGCGCAAGCGAACACCGGGGAGCTGTTTTTT. Residues: CASSQVVLLAQANTGELFF.

The chain employs TRBV15 and TRBJ2-2; 7 bases agree with TRBD1. V gave up 3 bases and J gave up 0 bases; unmatched junction bases: 7. CDR1 is LNHNV and CDR2 is YYDKDF in the germline V gene (reference sequence). The CDR3 runs to 17 residues. This CDR3 reads CATSRSPGQTNTGELFF. CDR3 in DNA: TGTGCCACCAGCAGGAGCCCGGGACAGACGAACACCGGGGAGCTGTTTTTT.

This chain uses TRBV5-1 with TRBJ2-3, with D possibly TRBD2 on 6 matching bases. V shed 2 bases and J shed 6 bases, with 19 bases lying between them. The germline gives CDR1 SGHRS, CDR2 YFSETQ. The CDR3 has 16 residues. CDR3 nucleotide sequence: TGCGCCAGCAGCTTCCCTACCGGGAGTAGTTCGGATACGCAGTATTTT. It encodes CASSFPTGSSSDTQYF.

V gene TRBV9 combines with J gene TRBJ1-4; TRBD1 is a possible D gene (5 bases). Trimming stripped 0 bases from V and 7 bases from J, with 13 bases between. The CDR3 spans 15 residues. The germline CDR1 and CDR2 sequences are SGDLS and YYNGEE. CDR3 in DNA: TGTGCCAGCAGCGTAGAGGGGACGATCGCTGAAAAACTGTTTTTT. Its translation: CASSVEGTIAEKLFF. The full variable domain, in which reference TRBV9 and TRBJ1-4 provide the parts outside the CDR3, is DSGVTQTPKHLITATGQRVTLRCSPRSGDLSVYWYQQSLDQGLQFLIQYYNGEERAKGNILERFSAQQFPDLHSELNLSSLELGDSALYFCASSVEGTIAEKLFFGSGTQLSVL.

The rearrangement links TRBV25-1 to TRBJ2-1; D call uncertain. Germline-derived CDR1 and CDR2 are MGHDK and SYGVNS. The CDR3 runs to 16 residues. Trimming removed 7 bases from V and 8 bases from J, with 24 bases in between. The CDR3 nucleotides are TGTGCCAGCACCGGCCACGCAGAAGAACAAGAAGATGAGCAGTTCTTC. Translated: CASTGHAEEQEDEQFF.

This clone has a handful of counts. CDR3 region: CASSHDTGVLMTQHF. The DNA for the CDR3 is TGTGCCAGCAGCCACGATACCGGGGTGCTCATGACCCAGCATTTT. The chain combines TRBV7-9 with TRBJ1-5, with no clear D. V was pared by 5 bases and J by 11 bases, with 22 bases between. The CDR3 spans 15 residues. The germline CDR1 and CDR2 sequences are SEHNR and FQNEAQ (reference sequence).

The J gene is TRBJ1-1, the V gene TRBV7-8; D unclear. Trimming pared 2 bases from V and 0 bases from J, leaving 16 bases between. Germline assignment: CDR1 SGHVS and CDR2 FQNEAQ. The CDR3 has 17 amino acids. The CDR3 nucleotides read TGTGCCAGCAGCTTAAATCCATTCAGGAGCATGAACACTGAAGCTTTCTTT. It yields the protein CASSLNPFRSMNTEAFF.

The chain links TRBV14 to TRBJ2-5; D is uncertain. Germline-derived CDR1 and CDR2 are SGHDN and FVKESK. Trimming shortened V by 1 base and J by 5 bases, and 17 bases separated the two germline ends. This CDR3 comprises 16 residues. The DNA for the CDR3 is TGTGCCAGCAGCCAAGGCTTAGCACCGAATTGGGAGACCCAGTACTTC. Encoded protein: CASSQGLAPNWETQYF.

The CDR3 here is CASSQMGGGGYTF. The CDR3 DNA is TGCGCCAGCAGCCAAATGGGAGGGGGTGGCTACACCTTC. The chain couples TRBV4-3 to TRBJ1-2; TRBD1 might be the D (6 bases). The germline CDR1 and CDR2 sequences are LGHNA and YSLEER. This CDR3 is 13 amino acids long. V was shortened by 2 bases and J by 7 bases, with 11 bases between the two germline ends.